The count of the clone carrying this T cell receptor beta chain is one. This sample is part of a study of blood T cell repertoires in COVID-19. Study at large: PBMCs, B-cell-depleted T cells, or T cells were the source of the cDNA or gDNA that made up the material.

In the original workflow: Amplification of reference gene primers was used by the study to estimate nucleated cell counts. Assay used: immunoSEQ multiplex PCR; TCRdb lists only in-frame clones, some missing. Clonal size and the V and J genes are those of that table, whereas D and trimming came from the DNA. This table has about 140,000 clones, about 77% appearing once. CDR1 is LGHNA, CDR2 YNFKEQ, per germline. The CDR3 is 15 amino acids. With 0 bases removed from V and 1 base from J, the gap between germline ends came to 9 bases. The chain joins TRBV4-2 to TRBJ1-1; D is unclear. This clonotype was sampled from a man between 60 and 75 years old with acute or convalescent COVID-19. The sequenced sample consisted of peripheral blood. CDR3 bases: TGTGCCAGCAGCCAAGATGAACGGTGGAACACTGAAGCTTTCTTT. The encoded protein is CASSQDERWNTEAFF.